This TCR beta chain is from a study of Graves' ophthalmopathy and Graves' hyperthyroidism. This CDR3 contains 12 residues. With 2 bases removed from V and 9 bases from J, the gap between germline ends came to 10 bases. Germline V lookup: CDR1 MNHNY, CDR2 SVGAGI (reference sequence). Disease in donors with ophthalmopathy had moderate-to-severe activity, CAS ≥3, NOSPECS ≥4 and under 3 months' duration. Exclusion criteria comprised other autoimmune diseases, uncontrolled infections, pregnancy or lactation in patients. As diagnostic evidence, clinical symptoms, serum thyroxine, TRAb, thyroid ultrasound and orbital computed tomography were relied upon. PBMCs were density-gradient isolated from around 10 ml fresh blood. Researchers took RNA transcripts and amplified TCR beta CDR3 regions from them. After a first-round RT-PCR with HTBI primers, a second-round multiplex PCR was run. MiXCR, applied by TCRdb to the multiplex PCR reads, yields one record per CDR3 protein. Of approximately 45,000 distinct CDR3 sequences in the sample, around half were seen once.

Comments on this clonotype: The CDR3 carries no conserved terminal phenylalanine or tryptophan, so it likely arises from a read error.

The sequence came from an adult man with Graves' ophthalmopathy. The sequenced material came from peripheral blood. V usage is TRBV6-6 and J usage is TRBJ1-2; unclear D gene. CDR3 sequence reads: CASSYPQPRYTP. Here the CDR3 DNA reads TGTGCCAGCAGTTACCCACAGCCGCGCTACACCCCC.